This entry lists 10 T cell receptor beta chains sequenced from one sample in a study of early T cells in non-severe SARS-CoV-2 infection. TCRdb passed the 5' RACE reads through MiXCR, listing each CDR3 protein once. The data contain around 70,000 distinct CDR3 sequences, roughly an eighth of them singletons. Sequenced sample: whole blood. These receptors all come from an adult who was a healthcare worker with PCR-confirmed SARS-CoV-2 infection or an uninfected control (not recorded which).

This clonotype has at least ten counts. In DNA form, the CDR3 reads TGTGCCAGCAGCTTAGGGGTTGGCCGCCAAGAGACCCAGTACTTC. It is translated as CASSLGVGRQETQYF. V and J are TRBV11-2 and TRBJ2-5; the D is unclear. Germline CDR1 is SGHAT and CDR2 is FQNNGV. CDR3 length: 15 amino acids. V was shortened by 1 base and J by 1 base, with 10 bases between the two germline ends.

This clonotype was counted only a few times. J is TRBJ1-5 and V is TRBV20-1, with 7 positions matching TRBD1. The CDR3 runs 14 residues. With V trimmed by 4 bases and J by 8 bases, 11 bases remained unmatched. CDR1 and CDR2 from the germline V gene are DFQATT and SNEGSKA (reference sequence). This CDR3 reads CSAMGNSGTEPQHF. In nucleotides, the CDR3 is TGCAGTGCTATGGGGAACTCTGGGACAGAGCCCCAGCATTTT.

This clonotype was observed a few times. The chain has TRBV15 and TRBJ2-7; D uncertain. The V gene's germline CDR1 is LNHNV and CDR2 YYDKDF (reference sequence). Trimming took off 0 bases at V and 2 bases at J, with 11 bases between the two ends. The CDR3 loop spans 15 amino acids. For the CDR3, the DNA is TGTGCCACCAGCAGAGATCCGGCGGAGCCCTACGAGCAGTACTTC. It yields the protein CATSRDPAEPYEQYF.

A few counts support this clonotype. This chain connects TRBV5-1 to TRBJ1-5; 7 bases match TRBD1. Germline assignment: CDR1 SGHRS and CDR2 YFSETQ. This CDR3 is built from 13 residues. After removal of 5 bases from V and 3 bases from J, the junction contained 2 bases not matched to a gene. The CDR3 loop is CASRTGPNQPQHF. CDR3 nucleotides: TGCGCCAGCAGGACAGGGCCCAATCAGCCCCAGCATTTT.

In this sample, this clonotype turned up a few times. The chain is built from TRBV28 and TRBJ2-3, with TRBD2 matching over 8 bases. Germline CDR1 reads MDHEN; CDR2 reads SYDVKM. V lost 7 bases to trimming and J lost 3 bases; unmatched junction nucleotides: 12. The CDR3 runs 16 residues. The CDR3 bases are TGTGCCAGCACCGAAACACGATCGGGGGGGACAGATACGCAGTATTTT. This encodes CASTETRSGGTDTQYF.

This clonotype was counted only a few times. For the CDR3, the DNA is TGCAGTGCTATTCGCGGCTACACCTTC. The encoded protein is CSAIRGYTF. The chain recombines TRBV20-1 with TRBJ1-2; D gene ambiguous. The germline V gene has CDR1 DFQATT and CDR2 SNEGSKA (reference sequence). V lost 4 bases, J lost 8 bases, and 5 bases lay in between. The CDR3 runs 9 residues.

This clonotype has just a few counts. The V and J genes are TRBV7-9 and TRBJ2-7; D gene ambiguous. In germline, CDR1 is SEHNR, CDR2 FQNEAQ (reference sequence). Trimming stripped 7 bases from V and 2 bases from J, with 6 bases between. This CDR3 has 11 residues. The DNA of the CDR3 is TGTGCCAGCAAAGGTCCCTACGAGCAGTACTTC. It specifies CASKGPYEQYF. The variable domain in full, completed from reference TRBV7-9 and TRBJ2-7, reads DTGVSQNPRHKITKRGQNVTFRCDPISEHNRLYWYRQTLGQGPEFLTYFQNEAQLEKSRLLSDRFSAERPKGSFSTLEIQRTEQGDSAMYLCASKGPYEQYFGPGTRLTVT.

This chain links TRBV3-1 with TRBJ2-1; D is tentatively TRBD1 or TRBD2 (5 bases each). Trimming left V 2 bases short and J 12 bases short, with 11 bases between. There are 12 residues in the CDR3. Germline assignment: CDR1 LGHDT and CDR2 YNNKEL (reference sequence). In DNA form, the CDR3 reads TGTGCCAGCAGCCAATCCGGGACGGTGCAGTTCTTC. This translates into CASSQSGTVQFF.

The table lists this clonotype with many counts. This rearrangement joins TRBV11-2 to TRBJ2-1; D is possibly TRBD2 (5 bases). The CDR3 totals 13 residues. V lost 7 bases, J lost 9 bases, and 16 bases lay in between. The germline gives CDR1 SGHAT, CDR2 FQNNGV. As DNA, the CDR3 is TGTGCCAGCATGGGGAGTTTATACGGTGAGCAGTTCTTC. Translation: CASMGSLYGEQFF.

CDR3 in amino acids: CASTHRGRGTGELFF. The DNA for the CDR3 is TGTGCCAGCACGCACAGGGGGCGCGGCACCGGGGAGCTGTTTTTT. V and J are TRBV7-2 and TRBJ2-2; 9 bases align to TRBD1. Trimming took 7 bases from V and 4 from J; bases not matched to a gene: 7. Germline V gene sequence: CDR1 SGHTA, CDR2 FQGNSA. This CDR3 has 15 residues.